Here is one TCR beta chain with its context. This CDR3 is built from 15 residues. Germline assignment: CDR1 SNHLY and CDR2 FYNNEI. V shed 8 bases, J shed 8 bases, and the junction held 10 bases outside the gene matches. A single heparinised draw of roughly 110 mL on average was taken per donor. These data belong to a study of beta chain features in type 1 diabetes. All of the isolated RNA was reverse transcribed, so expressed TCRB transcripts were sequenced. Method: immunoSEQ multiplex PCR; TCRdb's copy keeps in-frame clones and lacks some. The table records 350,000 or so clones, around 20% of them present only once.

This chain links TRBV2 with TRBJ2-1; 12 nucleotides line up with TRBD2. This TCR was sampled from a woman aged 18 to 35 in good health. Sequencing was performed on naive CD4+ T cells from blood. CDR3 sequence: CASGRLAGAWDEQFF. The CDR3 region has the DNA TGTGCCAGCGGGAGACTAGCGGGAGCCTGGGATGAGCAGTTCTTC.